The 29 T cell receptor beta chains presented below share a single source sample, sequenced in a study of blood T cell repertoires in COVID-19. Generated by immunoSEQ multiplex PCR, the TCRdb table keeps only in-frame clones and is missing some. The sample lists 100,000 to 150,000 clones, about four fifths occurring once. Input material: peripheral blood. The receptors were gathered from a woman aged 50 to 60 with acute or convalescent COVID-19.

This chain connects TRBV6-5 to TRBJ2-3; unclear D gene. This CDR3 comprises 15 residues. Per germline, CDR1 MNHEY and CDR2 SVGAGI. The V and J ends lost 6 bases and 2 bases respectively, with 15 bases between them. The CDR3 spells CASRTFHADTDTQYF. The CDR3 DNA follows: TGTGCCAGCAGAACATTCCATGCGGACACAGATACGCAGTATTTT.

This clone was picked up a small number of times. This chain connects TRBV6-5 to TRBJ1-5, with D possibly TRBD1 on 6 matching bases. Germline lookup yields CDR1 MNHEY and CDR2 SVGAGI. With 6 bases removed from V and 4 bases from J, the gap between germline ends came to 16 bases. The CDR3 covers 15 residues. The CDR3 is CASRQRQVTNQPQHF. The CDR3 DNA follows: TGTGCCAGCAGACAACGACAGGTTACAAATCAGCCCCAGCATTTT.

This clone appeared a single time. J is TRBJ1-2 and V is TRBV2; 8 bases are a match to TRBD1. V was pared by 1 base and J by 4 bases, with 5 bases of the junction left unmatched. The germline V gene encodes CDR1 SNHLY and CDR2 FYNNEI. The CDR3 sequence is 15 residues long. CDR3 in DNA: TGTGCCAGCAGTGAAGTGGGACAGGACCCCTATGGCTACACCTTC. This translates into CASSEVGQDPYGYTF.

The rearrangement joins TRBV28 to TRBJ1-6, with a tentative D call TRBD1 (5 bases). Germline CDR1 reads MDHEN; CDR2 reads SYDVKM. The CDR3 length is 12 residues. Trimming removed 6 bases from V and 7 bases from J, with 7 bases in between. The CDR3 protein is CASSTGNSPLHF. CDR3 DNA: TGTGCCAGCAGCACAGGAAATTCACCCCTCCACTTT. Combining the CDR3 with reference TRBV28 and TRBJ1-6 gives the whole variable domain DVKVTQSSRYLVKRTGEKVFLECVQDMDHENMFWYRQDPGLGLRLIYFSYDVKMKEKGDIPEGYSVSREKKERFSLILESASTNQTSMYLCASSTGNSPLHFGNGTRLTVT.

On this clone itself: This specimen includes other DNA sequences encoding the same CDR3. This chain uses TRBV30 with TRBJ1-5; D is undetermined. V lost 1 base to trimming and J lost 2 bases, with 6 bases between them. This CDR3 spans 13 amino acids. Germline CDR1 GTSNPN, CDR2 SVGIG (reference sequence). The CDR3 protein is CAWSGGGNQPQHF. CDR3 sequence (DNA): TGTGCCTGGAGTGGGGGAGGCAATCAGCCCCAGCATTTT. Together with reference TRBV30 and TRBJ1-5, the CDR3 gives the full variable domain: SQTIHQWPATLVQPVGSPLSLECTVEGTSNPNLYWYRQAAGRGLQLLFYSVGIGQISSEVPQNLSASRPQDRQFILSSKKLLLSDSGFYLCAWSGGGNQPQHFGDGTRLSIL.

This chain uses TRBV2 with TRBJ2-3, with TRBD2 as a possible D gene (6 bases). The germline CDR1 and CDR2 sequences are SNHLY and FYNNEI. The CDR3 length is 15 residues. The V end was cut by 8 bases, the J end by 0 bases, with 15 bases between. CDR3 sequence (DNA): TGTGCCAGCCTTAATGCGGGATATAGCACAGATACGCAGTATTTT. Translation: CASLNAGYSTDTQYF. The variable domain in full, completed from reference TRBV2 and TRBJ2-3, reads EPEVTQTPSHQVTQMGQEVILRCVPISNHLYFYWYRQILGQKVEFLVSFYNNEISEKSEIFDDQFSVERPDGSNFTLKIRSTKLEDSAMYFCASLNAGYSTDTQYFGPGTRLTVL.

CDR3 nucleotides: TGTGCCAGCAGACAGAGAGCGGGGGCGGGCACCGGGGAGCTGTTTTTT. Protein product: CASRQRAGAGTGELFF. The rearrangement uses TRBV2 and TRBJ2-2; 8 bases map to TRBD2. Trimming at V came to 6 bases and at J to 4 bases, leaving 10 bases not matched to a gene. This CDR3 is 16 amino acids long. Germline V lookup: CDR1 SNHLY, CDR2 FYNNEI.

The J gene is TRBJ1-6, the V gene TRBV5-6; D remains unclear. Trimming took off 5 bases at V and 6 bases at J, with 9 bases between the two ends. The CDR3 is made up of 13 amino acids. CDR1 and CDR2 from the germline V gene are SGHDT and YYEEEE. The CDR3 loop reads CASRATGNSPLHF. CDR3 coding DNA: TGTGCCAGCAGGGCTACGGGTAATTCACCCCTCCACTTT.

The chain couples TRBV5-1 to TRBJ2-3; 9 bases fit TRBD2. Germline values: CDR1 SGHRS, CDR2 YFSETQ. J was trimmed by 1 base and V by 3 bases; bases with no gene match: 9. This CDR3 is built from 17 residues. The chain's CDR3 is CASSSHKRGDGTDTQYF. The CDR3, as DNA: TGCGCCAGCAGCTCGCACAAGCGGGGGGATGGCACAGATACGCAGTATTTT.

This clone has a single count. The V call is TRBV7-3, the J call TRBJ2-3; 10 bases are a match to TRBD2. This CDR3 has 13 amino acids. CDR1 SGHTA and CDR2 FQGTGA come from the germline V gene. V was clipped by 3 bases and J by 6 bases; unmatched bases: 0. The CDR3 region is CASSLGLADTQYF. The CDR3 nucleotides read TGTGCCAGCAGCTTGGGACTAGCGGATACGCAGTATTTT.

CDR3 sequence (DNA): TGTGCCAGCAGTTTAACCGGGACCTATAATTCACCCCTCCACTTT. This translates into CASSLTGTYNSPLHF. The V gene is TRBV27, the J gene TRBJ1-6; no firm D call. Trimming took 2 bases from V and 2 from J, leaving 7 bases between them. CDR1 is MNHEY and CDR2 is SMNVEV in the germline V gene (reference sequence). The CDR3 runs 15 residues.

The chain joins TRBV18 to TRBJ2-2, with 9 bases matching TRBD1. The CDR3 extends over 15 amino acids. V shed 4 bases, J shed 5 bases, and the junction held 5 bases outside the gene matches. CDR1 and CDR2 from the germline V gene are KGHSH and LQKENI. Written as DNA, the CDR3 is TGTGCCAGCTCACTGCGGACAGGGGAAACCGGGGAGCTGTTTTTT. It specifies CASSLRTGETGELFF.

The CDR3 loop is CSGRTGGVTNTEAFF. In DNA form, the CDR3 reads TGCAGCGGCAGGACAGGGGGCGTAACGAACACTGAAGCTTTCTTT. This chain connects TRBV29-1 to TRBJ1-1; the match to TRBD1 covers 11 bases. V was pared by 7 bases and J by 1 base, with 8 bases of the junction left unmatched. The CDR3 is 15 residues long. Germline V gene sequence: CDR1 SQVTM, CDR2 ANQGSEA.

V is TRBV29-1 and J is TRBJ2-1, with unresolved D. Germline-derived CDR1 and CDR2 are SQVTM and ANQGSEA. V was pared by 7 bases and J by 2 bases, with 6 bases between. The CDR3 extends over 11 amino acids. The DNA for the CDR3 is TGCAGCGGAGAGCCCTACAATGAGCAGTTCTTC. Residues: CSGEPYNEQFF.

The chain has TRBV5-4 and TRBJ1-6; tentatively, D is TRBD1 (5 bases). The length of the CDR3 is 14 residues. The germline CDR1 and CDR2 sequences are SGHNT and YYREEE (reference sequence). V was cut by 0 bases and J by 14 bases, with 15 bases left in between. The CDR3 region has the DNA TGTGCCAGCAGCTTGGAGAGGACACCAAAGGCCCTCCACTTT. Residues: CASSLERTPKALHF.

The chain joins TRBV24-1 to TRBJ1-2; the match to TRBD1 covers 10 bases. V was clipped by 9 bases and J by 4 bases; unmatched bases: 7. Germline values: CDR1 KGHDR, CDR2 SFDVKD. The CDR3 is made up of 14 amino acids. CDR3 sequence: CATGQGGPTYGYTF. As DNA, the CDR3 is TGTGCCACCGGACAGGGGGGCCCTACCTATGGCTACACCTTC.

CDR3 residues: CASRGQGVGKGETQYF. The CDR3 DNA sequence: TGTGCCAGTAGGGGACAGGGCGTAGGAAAAGGGGAGACCCAGTACTTC. The rearrangement uses TRBV19 and TRBJ2-5; TRBD1 aligns across 9 bases. Trimming at V came to 6 bases and at J to 5 bases, leaving 13 bases not matched to a gene. Per the germline V gene, CDR1 is LNHDA and CDR2 is SQIVND (reference sequence). CDR3 size: 16 residues.

The V gene is TRBV30, the J gene TRBJ1-6; TRBD1 agrees at 8 bases. J lost 9 bases, V lost 0 bases, and 31 bases had no gene match. Germline values: CDR1 GTSNPN, CDR2 SVGIG (reference sequence). This CDR3 has 23 amino acids. The DNA for the CDR3 is TGTGCCTGGAGTGTTTCTTCTCTTCGTTCTCAGTTGACCAAACAGGGGGAAGGTTCACCCCTCCACTTT. Residues: CAWSVSSLRSQLTKQGEGSPLHF.

The chain carries TRBV3-1 (or the pseudogene TRBV3-2) and TRBJ1-1; possible D gene TRBD1, 6 bases. CDR1 and CDR2 from the germline V gene are LGHDT and YNNKEL (reference sequence). The CDR3 spans 15 residues. Between the trimmed V and J ends, which lost 6 bases and 0 bases, there was a span of 14 bases. The CDR3 is CASRLGDRLNTEAFF. The DNA of the CDR3 is TGTGCCAGCAGGCTAGGAGACAGGTTGAACACTGAAGCTTTCTTT.

V is TRBV6-1 and J is TRBJ1-3; D call uncertain. Between the trimmed V and J ends, which lost 2 bases and 0 bases, there was a span of 5 bases. Per germline, CDR1 MNHNS and CDR2 SASEGT. This CDR3 spans 14 amino acids. CDR3 DNA: TGTGCCAGCAGTGAACAGTCCTCTGGAAACACCATATATTTT. It encodes CASSEQSSGNTIYF.

This clone was seen more than once but under ten times. This chain joins TRBV7-9 and TRBJ1-2; the match to TRBD1 covers 7 bases. In germline, CDR1 is SEHNR, CDR2 FQNEAQ (reference sequence). The CDR3 has 15 residues. The J segment lost 2 bases and the V segment lost 4 bases, leaving 7 bases of the junction unmatched. The CDR3 loop is CASSSGTAQNYGYTF. CDR3 nucleotide sequence: TGTGCCAGCAGCTCTGGGACAGCTCAAAACTATGGCTACACCTTC.

The chain carries TRBV2 and TRBJ2-2; the D is unclear. The CDR3 consists of 15 residues. Germline values: CDR1 SNHLY, CDR2 FYNNEI. V lost 8 bases and J lost 4, with 17 bases in between. The CDR3 DNA reads TGTGCCAGCGGCGACAAAGGTTCGACCACCGGGGAGCTGTTTTTT. Translating it yields CASGDKGSTTGELFF.

In this sample, this clone turned up a few times. V and J are TRBV28 and TRBJ1-4; TRBD1 matches 7 bases. Germline V lookup: CDR1 MDHEN, CDR2 SYDVKM. Trimming cost V 5 bases and J 5 bases; bases outside gene matches: 5. The CDR3 loop spans 14 amino acids. CDR3 coding DNA: TGTGCCAGCAGTCCCTCAGGGGGGAATGAAAAACTGTTTTTT. Protein sequence: CASSPSGGNEKLFF.

This chain links TRBV12-3 or TRBV12-4 with TRBJ2-2, with no clear D. This CDR3 spans 12 amino acids. V lost 3 bases, J lost 7 bases, and 6 bases lay in between. In nucleotides, the CDR3 is TGTGCCAGCAGTTTTGCGGTCGGGGAGCTGTTTTTT. This encodes CASSFAVGELFF.

As DNA, the CDR3 is TGCGCCAGCGCCATCGAGGCCCCCTATGGCTACACCTTC. Translation: CASAIEAPYGYTF. The V call is TRBV5-1, the J call TRBJ1-2; D is unresolved. Germline CDR1 and CDR2: SGHRS and YFSETQ. CDR3 size: 13 residues. Trimming stripped 7 bases from V and 4 bases from J, with 14 bases between.

CDR3 DNA: TGCGCCAGCAGCCAAGCACCCAGGGGAAATCAGCCCCAGCATTTT. It is translated as CASSQAPRGNQPQHF. The V and J genes are TRBV4-1 and TRBJ1-5, with D perhaps matching TRBD1 (6 bases). Germline V lookup: CDR1 MGHRA, CDR2 YSYEKL. Between the trimmed V and J ends, which lost 1 base and 4 bases, there was a span of 11 bases. The CDR3 runs 15 residues.

The CDR3 DNA sequence: TGTGCCAGCTCCACGACAGGGGACACTGAAGCTTTCTTT. Its translation: CASSTTGDTEAFF. V gene TRBV18 combines with J gene TRBJ1-1, with 8 nucleotides matching TRBD1. This CDR3 has 13 amino acids. The V segment lost 6 bases and the J segment 3 bases; nucleotides outside the gene matches: 3. The germline gives CDR1 KGHSH, CDR2 LQKENI.

The chain carries TRBV24-1 and TRBJ2-1; 11 nucleotides match TRBD1. The CDR3 length is 16 residues. With V trimmed by 3 bases and J by 7 bases, 7 bases remained unmatched. CDR1 and CDR2 (germline): KGHDR, SFDVKD. The CDR3 reads CATSDRTGGLENEQFF. CDR3 sequence (DNA): TGTGCCACCAGTGATCGGACAGGGGGCTTGGAGAATGAGCAGTTCTTC.

The chain has TRBV5-1 and TRBJ2-1, with 12 bases fitting TRBD1. The CDR3 covers 17 residues. V lost 0 bases and J lost 7; bases outside the gene matches: 8. Germline CDR1 and CDR2: SGHRS and YFSETQ. This CDR3 reads CASSLAGQGALGNEQFF. The CDR3 bases are TGCGCCAGCAGCTTGGCGGGACAGGGGGCTCTAGGGAATGAGCAGTTCTTC.